Described below is a single T cell receptor beta chain sequence and its context. The antigen is undetermined. This specimen belongs to a study of shared clonotypes between healthy human individuals. Replicate PCRs run on sorted subsets employed 200 ng DNA, approximately 30,000 T cell genomes. TCRdb's table, derived via immunoSEQ multiplex PCR, lists solely in-frame clones and lacks some. This sample has roughly 1.4 million clones, with around 98.5% found just once. Whole-study findings and limits: Inspection by rarefaction showed sorted-subset sequencing to be incomplete despite large depth.

Researchers partitioned CD4+ cells into CD45RA+ naive and CD45RA-negative memory subsets. The TCR was taken from a man aged 25 to 40 in good health. Material: naive CD4+ T cells sorted from blood. Noted subset: CD45RA+ positively selected.

CDR3 amino acids: CATSREGGGNTIYF. The CDR3 nucleotides read TGTGCCACCAGCAGAGAGGGGGGTGGAAACACCATATATTTT. This sequence joins TRBV15 and TRBJ1-3, with D perhaps matching TRBD1 (5 bases). Trimming left V 0 bases short and J 3 bases short, with 6 bases between. The germline V gene encodes CDR1 LNHNV and CDR2 YYDKDF (reference sequence). The CDR3 has 14 amino acids. Full variable domain (missing parts from reference TRBV15 and TRBJ1-3): DAMVIQNPRYQVTQFGKPVTLSCSQTLNHNVMYWYQQKSSQAPKLLFHYYDKDFNNEADTPDNFQSRRPNTSFCFLDIRSPGLGDTAMYLCATSREGGGNTIYFGEGSWLTVV.